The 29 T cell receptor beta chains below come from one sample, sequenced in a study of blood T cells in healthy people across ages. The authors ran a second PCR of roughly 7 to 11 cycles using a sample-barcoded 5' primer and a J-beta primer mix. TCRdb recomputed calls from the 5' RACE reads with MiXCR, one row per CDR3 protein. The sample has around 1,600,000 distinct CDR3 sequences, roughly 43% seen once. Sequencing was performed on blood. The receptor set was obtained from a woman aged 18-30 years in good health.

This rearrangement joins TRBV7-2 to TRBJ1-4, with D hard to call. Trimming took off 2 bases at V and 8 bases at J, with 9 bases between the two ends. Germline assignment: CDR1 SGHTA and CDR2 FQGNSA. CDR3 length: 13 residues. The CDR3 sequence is CASSLRAPEKLFF. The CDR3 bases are TGTGCCAGCAGCTTACGGGCGCCCGAAAAACTGTTTTTT.

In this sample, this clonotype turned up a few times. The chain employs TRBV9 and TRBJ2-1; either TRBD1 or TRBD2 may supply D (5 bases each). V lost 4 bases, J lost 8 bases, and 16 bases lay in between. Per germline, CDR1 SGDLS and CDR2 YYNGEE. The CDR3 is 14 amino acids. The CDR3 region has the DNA TGTGCCAGCAGCCGCCGGGACGTGAGCGATGAGCAGTTCTTC. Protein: CASSRRDVSDEQFF.

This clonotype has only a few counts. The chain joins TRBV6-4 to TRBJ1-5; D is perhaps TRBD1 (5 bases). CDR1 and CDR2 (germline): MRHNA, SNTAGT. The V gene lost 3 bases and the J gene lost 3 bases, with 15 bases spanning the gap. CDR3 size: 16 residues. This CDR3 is CASSESTQGNNQPQHF. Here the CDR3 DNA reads TGTGCCAGCAGTGAGAGCACCCAGGGAAACAATCAGCCCCAGCATTTT.

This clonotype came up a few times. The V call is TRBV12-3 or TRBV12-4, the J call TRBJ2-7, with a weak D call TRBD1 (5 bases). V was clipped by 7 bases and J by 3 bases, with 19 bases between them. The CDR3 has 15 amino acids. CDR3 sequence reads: CASTIRAGQHYEQYF. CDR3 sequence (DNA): TGTGCCAGCACCATTCGGGCAGGACAACACTACGAGCAGTACTTC.

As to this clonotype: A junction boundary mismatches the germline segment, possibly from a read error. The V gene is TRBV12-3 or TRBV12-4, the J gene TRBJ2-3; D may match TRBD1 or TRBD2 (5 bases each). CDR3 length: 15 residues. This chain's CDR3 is CASSRDRASTDMQYF. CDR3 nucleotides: TGTGCCAGCAGCAGAGACAGAGCTAGCACAGATATGCAGTATTTT.

CDR3 sequence: CASRRTVSPLHF. The CDR3 nucleotides read TGTGCCAGCAGGCGGACAGTTTCACCCCTCCACTTT. The J gene is TRBJ1-6, the V gene TRBV12-3 or TRBV12-4; D might be TRBD1 (6 bases). V was shortened by 6 bases and J by 9 bases, with 9 bases between the two germline ends. This CDR3 contains 12 residues.

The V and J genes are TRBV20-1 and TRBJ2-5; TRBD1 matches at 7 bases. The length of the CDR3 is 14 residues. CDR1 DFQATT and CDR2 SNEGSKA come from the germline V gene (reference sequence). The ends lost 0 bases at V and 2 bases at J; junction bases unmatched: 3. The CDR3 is CSARETGMQETQYF. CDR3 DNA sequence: TGCAGTGCTAGAGAGACAGGGATGCAAGAGACCCAGTACTTC.

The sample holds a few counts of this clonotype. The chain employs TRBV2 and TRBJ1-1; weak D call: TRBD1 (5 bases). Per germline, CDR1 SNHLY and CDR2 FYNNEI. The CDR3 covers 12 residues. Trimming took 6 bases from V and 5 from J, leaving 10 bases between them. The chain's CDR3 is CASRGGRTEAFF. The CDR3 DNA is TGTGCCAGCAGGGGGGGACGGACTGAAGCTTTCTTT.

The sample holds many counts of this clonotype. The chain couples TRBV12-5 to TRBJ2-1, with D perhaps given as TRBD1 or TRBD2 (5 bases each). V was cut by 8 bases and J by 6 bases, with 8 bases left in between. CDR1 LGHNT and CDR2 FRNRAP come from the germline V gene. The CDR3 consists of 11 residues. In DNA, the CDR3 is TGTGCTAGTAGGGGACGCAATGAGCAGTTCTTC. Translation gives CASRGRNEQFF. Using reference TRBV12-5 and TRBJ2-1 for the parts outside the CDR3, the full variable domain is DARVTQTPRHKVTEMGQEVTMRCQPILGHNTVFWYRQTMMQGLELLAYFRNRAPLDDSGMPKDRFSAEMPDATLATLKIQPSEPRDSAVYFCASRGRNEQFFGPGTRLTVL.

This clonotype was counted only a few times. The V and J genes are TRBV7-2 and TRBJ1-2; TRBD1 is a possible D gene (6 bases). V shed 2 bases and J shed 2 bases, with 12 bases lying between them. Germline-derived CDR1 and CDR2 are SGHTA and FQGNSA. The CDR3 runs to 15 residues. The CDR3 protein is CASSLNSGVNYGYTF. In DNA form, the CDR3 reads TGTGCCAGCAGCTTAAATTCAGGGGTGAACTATGGCTACACCTTC.

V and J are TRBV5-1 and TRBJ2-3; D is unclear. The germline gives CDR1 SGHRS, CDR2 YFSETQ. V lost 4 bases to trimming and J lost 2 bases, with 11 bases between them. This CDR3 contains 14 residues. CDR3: CASSPGENTDTQYF. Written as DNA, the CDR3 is TGCGCCAGCAGCCCCGGAGAGAACACAGATACGCAGTATTTT.

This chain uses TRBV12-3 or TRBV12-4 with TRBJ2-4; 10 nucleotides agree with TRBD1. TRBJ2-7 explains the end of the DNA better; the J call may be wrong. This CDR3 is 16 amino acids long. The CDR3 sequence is CASSLTGQGVTYEQYF. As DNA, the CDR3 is TGTGCCAGCAGTTTAACCGGACAGGGGGTAACCTACGAGCAGTACTTC.

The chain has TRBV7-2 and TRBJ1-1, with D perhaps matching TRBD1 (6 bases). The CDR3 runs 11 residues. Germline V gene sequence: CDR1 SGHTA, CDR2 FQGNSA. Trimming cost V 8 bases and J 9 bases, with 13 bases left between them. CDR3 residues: CASLGGIKAFF. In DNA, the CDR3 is TGTGCCAGCTTAGGGGGGATAAAAGCTTTCTTT.

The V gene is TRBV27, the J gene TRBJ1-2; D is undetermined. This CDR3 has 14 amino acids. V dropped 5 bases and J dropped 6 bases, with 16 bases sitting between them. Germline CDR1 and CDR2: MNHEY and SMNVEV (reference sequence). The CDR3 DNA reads TGTGCCAGCAGTGAGAGGATGTTTTCCCATGGCTACACCTTC. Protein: CASSERMFSHGYTF.

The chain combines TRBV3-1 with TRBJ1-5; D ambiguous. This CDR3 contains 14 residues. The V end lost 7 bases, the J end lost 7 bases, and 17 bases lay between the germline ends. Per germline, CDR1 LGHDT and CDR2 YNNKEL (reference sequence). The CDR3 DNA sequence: TGTGCCAGCAAGAGTGCCCGGACGAGACAGCCCCAGCATTTT. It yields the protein CASKSARTRQPQHF. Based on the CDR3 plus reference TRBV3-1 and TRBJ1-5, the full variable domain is DTAVSQTPKYLVTQMGNDKSIKCEQNLGHDTMYWYKQDSKKFLKIMFSYNNKELIINETVPNRFSPKSPDKAHLNLHINSLELGDSAVYFCASKSARTRQPQHFGDGTRLSIL.

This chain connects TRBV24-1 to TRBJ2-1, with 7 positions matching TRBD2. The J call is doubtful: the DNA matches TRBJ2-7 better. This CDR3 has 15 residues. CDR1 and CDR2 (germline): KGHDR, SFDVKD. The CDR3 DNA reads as TGTGCCACCAGTGATAGTGGGAGGGCCTCCAATGAGCAGTACTTC. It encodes CATSDSGRASNEQYF.

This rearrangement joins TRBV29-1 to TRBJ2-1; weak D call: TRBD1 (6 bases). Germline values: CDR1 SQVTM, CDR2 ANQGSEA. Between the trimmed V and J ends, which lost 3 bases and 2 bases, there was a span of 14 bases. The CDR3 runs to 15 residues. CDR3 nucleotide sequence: TGCAGCGTTGAGCGCAGGGGCTCTCCCTACAATGAGCAGTTCTTC. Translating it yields CSVERRGSPYNEQFF.

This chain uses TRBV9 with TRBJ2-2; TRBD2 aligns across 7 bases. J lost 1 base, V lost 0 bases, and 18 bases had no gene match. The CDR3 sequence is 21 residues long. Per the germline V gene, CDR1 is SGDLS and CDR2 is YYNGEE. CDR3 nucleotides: TGTGCCAGCAGCGTAGTTCTTCAACCCCGGGGGGAGACCGAGAACACCGGGGAGCTGTTTTTT. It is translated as CASSVVLQPRGETENTGELFF.

The CDR3 here is CASSARTAGGWSYNEQFF. The DNA for the CDR3 is TGTGCCAGCAGCGCCCGGACGGCGGGAGGGTGGTCCTACAATGAGCAGTTCTTC. The rearrangement links TRBV7-3 to TRBJ2-1; 9 nucleotides line up with TRBD2. This CDR3 region has 18 residues. V trimming: 5 bases; J trimming: 1 base; junction bases outside the gene matches: 12. Per the germline V gene, CDR1 is SGHTA and CDR2 is FQGTGA.

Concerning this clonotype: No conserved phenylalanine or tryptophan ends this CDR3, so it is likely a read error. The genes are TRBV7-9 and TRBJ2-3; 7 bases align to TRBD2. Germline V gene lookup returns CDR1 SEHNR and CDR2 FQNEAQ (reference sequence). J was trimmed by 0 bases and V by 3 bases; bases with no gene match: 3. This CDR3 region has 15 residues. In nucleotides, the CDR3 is TGTGCCAGCAGCTTCCTCGGGGGGAGCACAGATACGCAGTATTAT. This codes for CASSFLGGSTDTQYY.

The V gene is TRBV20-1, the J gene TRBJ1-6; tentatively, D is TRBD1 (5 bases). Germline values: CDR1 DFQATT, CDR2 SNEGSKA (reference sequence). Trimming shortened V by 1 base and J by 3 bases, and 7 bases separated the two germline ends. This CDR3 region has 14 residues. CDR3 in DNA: TGCAGTGCTAGAGGGGGACTCTATAATTCACCCCTCCACTTT. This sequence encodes CSARGGLYNSPLHF.

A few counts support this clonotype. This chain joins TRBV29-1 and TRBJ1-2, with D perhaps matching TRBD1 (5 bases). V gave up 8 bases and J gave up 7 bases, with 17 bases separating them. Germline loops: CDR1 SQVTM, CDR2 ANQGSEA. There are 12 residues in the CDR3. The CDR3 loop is CSLAGTSGGYTF. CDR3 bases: TGCAGCCTCGCCGGGACGTCAGGTGGCTACACCTTC. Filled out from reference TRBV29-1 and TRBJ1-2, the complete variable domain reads SAVISQKPSRDICQRGTSLTIQCQVDSQVTMMFWYRQQPGQSLTLIATANQGSEATYESGFVIDKFPISRPNLTFSTLTVSNMSPEDSSIYLCSLAGTSGGYTFGSGTRLTVV.

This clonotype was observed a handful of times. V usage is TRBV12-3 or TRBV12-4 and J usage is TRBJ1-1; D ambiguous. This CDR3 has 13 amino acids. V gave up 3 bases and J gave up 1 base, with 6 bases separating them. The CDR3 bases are TGTGCCAGCAGTTTCTGGTCGAACACTGAAGCTTTCTTT. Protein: CASSFWSNTEAFF.

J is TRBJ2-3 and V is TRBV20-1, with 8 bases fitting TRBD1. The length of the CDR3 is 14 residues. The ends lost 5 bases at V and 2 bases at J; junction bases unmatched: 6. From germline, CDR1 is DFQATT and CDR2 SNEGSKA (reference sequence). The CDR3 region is CSAGDRWSTDTQYF. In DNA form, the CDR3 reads TGCAGTGCTGGGGACAGGTGGTCCACAGATACGCAGTATTTT.

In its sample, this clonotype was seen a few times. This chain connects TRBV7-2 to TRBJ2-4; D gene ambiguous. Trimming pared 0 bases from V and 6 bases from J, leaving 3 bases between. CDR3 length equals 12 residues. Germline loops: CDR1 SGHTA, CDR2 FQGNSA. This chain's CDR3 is CASSLARNIQYF. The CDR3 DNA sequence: TGTGCCAGCAGCTTAGCCCGAAACATTCAGTACTTC.

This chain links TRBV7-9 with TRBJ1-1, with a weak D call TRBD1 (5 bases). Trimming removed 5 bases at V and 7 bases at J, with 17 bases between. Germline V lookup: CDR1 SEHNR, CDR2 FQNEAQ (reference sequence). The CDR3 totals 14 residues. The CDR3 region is CASSPRLRDVEAFF. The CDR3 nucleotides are TGTGCCAGCAGCCCCCGTCTCAGGGACGTTGAAGCTTTCTTT.

CDR3 region: CASSLRDNDEQYF. DNA of the CDR3: TGTGCCAGCAGTCTCAGGGACAACGACGAGCAGTACTTC. This rearrangement joins TRBV12-3 or TRBV12-4 to TRBJ2-7, with D possibly matching TRBD1 (6 bases). The CDR3 totals 13 residues. Trimming pared 5 bases from V and 5 bases from J, leaving 13 bases between.

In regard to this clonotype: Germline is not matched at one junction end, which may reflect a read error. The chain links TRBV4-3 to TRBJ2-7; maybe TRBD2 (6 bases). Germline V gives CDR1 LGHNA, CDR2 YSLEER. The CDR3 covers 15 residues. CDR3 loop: CASSQERLVPYGQYF. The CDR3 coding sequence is TGCGCCAGCAGCCAAGAAAGACTAGTCCCTTACGGGCAGTACTTC.

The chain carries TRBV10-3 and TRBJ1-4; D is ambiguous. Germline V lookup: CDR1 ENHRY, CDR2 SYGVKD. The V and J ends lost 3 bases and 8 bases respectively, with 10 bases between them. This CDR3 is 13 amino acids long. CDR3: CAISERVWEKLFF. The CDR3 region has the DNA TGTGCCATCAGTGAAAGAGTCTGGGAAAAACTGTTTTTT.